This T cell receptor beta chain was captured by sequencing in a study of CD8 T cells in ankylosing spondylitis. With respect to this clonotype: Its specificity is unknown.

The V and J ends lost 0 bases and 0 bases respectively, with 6 bases between them. The CDR3 totals 16 residues. From germline, CDR1 is SGHVS and CDR2 FNYEAQ. Overall study results and limits: Ankylosing spondylitis blood appeared to be characterized by a TCR beta motif of roughly eight highly homologous variants.

TCRdb redid the calling of the 5' RACE reads with MiXCR, one entry per CDR3 protein. The sample shows hundreds of thousands of distinct CDR3 sequences, approximately 7.6% of them seen only once. The V call is TRBV7-6, the J call TRBJ2-6; D ambiguous. Material for sequencing was blood, either unsorted or a sorted T cell fraction (not recorded which). This sequence was found in a female donor with ankylosing spondylitis or in good health (not recorded which). CDR3 in DNA: TGTGCCAGCAGCTTAGCGCCCAGCTCTGGGGCCAACGTCCTGACTTTC. Its translation is CASSLAPSSGANVLTF.